This paragraph reports one T cell receptor (beta chain). What antigen it recognizes has not been identified. No base quality values were provided; no much bigger clone lies one nucleotide off. This entry belongs to a study of metastatic and nonmetastatic thyroid tumors (dated by TCRdb to about 2020). In the study overall: Repertoires were compared across peripheral blood and tumor or nodule tissue samples from malignant and benign thyroid patients. Overall results and qualifications from the work: TCR beta diversity was reported as significantly higher in malignant tumors than in benign nodules, in both blood and tumor samples.

No treatment had been received by any patient before thyroid surgery. Using T-cell receptor beta sequencing, the researchers looked back retrospectively at clinical samples from patients, gathered between about 2012 and 2019. The protocol used for the library was PCR. Reads for this sample came from an Illumina HiSeq 4000. High-throughput sequencing was used to profile the CDR3 region of the TCR beta-chain in every patient. In the authors' own workflow: Drawing on CDR3 differences between clinicopathological groups, the researchers built a classifier meant to tell apart patients with distant-metastatic papillary thyroid cancer. The Shannon index was used to measure repertoire diversity, and the Morisita-Horn index was used to measure how similar tumor and blood repertoires were. TCRdb reran the public reads through fastp at Q25 and MiXCR, keeping productive beta chains. These V and J calls derive from TCRdb rather than the authors' analysis. The sample records over 30,000 clones, 20% to 25% of which are singletons. Jointly, the top ten make up less than 4% of the sample.

Reading from cysteine to phenylalanine, the CDR3 counts 16 amino acids. The kept DNA is CDR3 alone, 48 bases in frame from the first base. Per the germline V gene, SGHNT is the CDR1 and YENEEA is the CDR2. The junction carries 15 bases between V and J, which are trimmed by 3 bases and 0 bases respectively. The rearrangement joined TRBV11-3 to TRBJ2-7; the D region may be TRBD1 or TRBD2, each matching 5 bases equally. This TCR was sampled from a male donor with papillary thyroid cancer or a benign thyroid nodule (not recorded which). Some clones in this sample may be carry-over from other donors' samples. The sample was tumor tissue. At the DNA level, the sequence is TGTGCCAGCAGCTTGACAGACTACTACAGCTCCTACGAGCAGTACTTC. Its product reads: CASSLTDYYSSYEQYF.